The clone carrying this T cell receptor beta chain was recorded at least ten times. Amplified regions were TCR beta CDR3 sequences from RNA transcripts. The TCR CDR3 first-round RT-PCR relied on the HTBI primer set. TCRdb ran MiXCR on the multiplex PCR reads and lists one entry per CDR3 protein. The table has 380,000 or so distinct CDR3 sequences, approximately 15% seen once; the top ten hold around 20%. This sample stems from a study of T cells in Graves' hyperthyroidism and ophthalmopathy. The germline V and J ends were trimmed by 4 bases and 6 bases, with 7 bases remaining between them. The germline gives CDR1 MNHEY, CDR2 SVGEGT. The CDR3 is made up of 11 amino acids.

V usage is TRBV6-2 or TRBV6-3 and J usage is TRBJ2-7; D remains unclear. The receptor comes from a man aged 30 to 45 with Graves' hyperthyroidism that later progressed to Graves' ophthalmopathy. Sequenced material: blood. CDR3 DNA sequence: TGTGCCAGCAGTTCTTGGGGCGAGCAGTACTTC. It yields the protein CASSSWGEQYF.